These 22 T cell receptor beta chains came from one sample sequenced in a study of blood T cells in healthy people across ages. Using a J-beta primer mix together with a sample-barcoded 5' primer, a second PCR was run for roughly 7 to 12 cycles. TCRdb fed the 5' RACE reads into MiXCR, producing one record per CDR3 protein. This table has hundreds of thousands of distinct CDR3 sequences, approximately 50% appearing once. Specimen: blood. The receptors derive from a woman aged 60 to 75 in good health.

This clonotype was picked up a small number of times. The CDR3 DNA reads as TGTGCCAGCAGTTTCGGGGGCATTAGGACAGATACGCAGTATTTT. The encoded protein is CASSFGGIRTDTQYF. The chain links TRBV12-3 or TRBV12-4 to TRBJ2-3, with D perhaps being TRBD1 or TRBD2 (6 bases each). The V end lost 3 bases, the J end lost 3 bases, and 13 bases lay between the germline ends. The CDR3 consists of 15 residues.

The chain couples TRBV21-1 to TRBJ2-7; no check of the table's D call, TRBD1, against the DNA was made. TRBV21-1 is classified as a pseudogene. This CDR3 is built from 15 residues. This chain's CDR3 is CASIFSQGVYNEQYF. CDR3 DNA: TGTGCCAGCATCTTTTCACAGGGGGTGTACAATGAGCAGTACTTC.

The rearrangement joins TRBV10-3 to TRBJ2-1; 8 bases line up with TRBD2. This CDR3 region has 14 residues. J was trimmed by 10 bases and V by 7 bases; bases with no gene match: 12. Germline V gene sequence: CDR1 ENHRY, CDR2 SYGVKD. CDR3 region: CAITHREGRGEQFF. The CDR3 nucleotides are TGTGCCATCACCCACCGGGAGGGCCGGGGAGAGCAGTTCTTC.

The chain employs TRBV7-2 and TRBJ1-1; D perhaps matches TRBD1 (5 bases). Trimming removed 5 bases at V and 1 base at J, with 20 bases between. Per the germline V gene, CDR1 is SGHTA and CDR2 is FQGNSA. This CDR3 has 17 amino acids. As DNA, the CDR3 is TGTGCCAGCAGCCCTCGGCTTAGGGGCCCTCCGAACACTGAAGCTTTCTTT. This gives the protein CASSPRLRGPPNTEAFF.

DNA for the CDR3: TGTGCCAGCAGTTTATCCGGTTATTACTACGAGCAGTACTTC. Its translation: CASSLSGYYYEQYF. The J gene is TRBJ2-7, the V gene TRBV27; D not certain. The CDR3 totals 14 residues. Per germline, CDR1 MNHEY and CDR2 SMNVEV (reference sequence). The V and J ends lost 0 bases and 3 bases respectively, with 9 bases between them.

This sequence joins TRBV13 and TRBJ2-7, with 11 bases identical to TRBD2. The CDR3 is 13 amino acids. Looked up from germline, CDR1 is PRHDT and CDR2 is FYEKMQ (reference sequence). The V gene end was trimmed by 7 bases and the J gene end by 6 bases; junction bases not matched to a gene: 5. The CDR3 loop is CASTGTSGIEQYF. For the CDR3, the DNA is TGTGCCAGCACCGGGACTAGCGGAATCGAGCAGTACTTC.

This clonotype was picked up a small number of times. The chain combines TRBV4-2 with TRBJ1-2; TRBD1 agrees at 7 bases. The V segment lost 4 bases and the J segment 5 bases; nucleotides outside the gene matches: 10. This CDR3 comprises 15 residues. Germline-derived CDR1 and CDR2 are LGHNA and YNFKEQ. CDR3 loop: CASSPGTEPIYGYTF. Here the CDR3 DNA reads TGTGCCAGCAGCCCCGGGACAGAACCTATTTATGGCTACACCTTC.

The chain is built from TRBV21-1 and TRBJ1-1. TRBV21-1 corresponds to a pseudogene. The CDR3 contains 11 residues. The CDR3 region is CASRDITEAFF. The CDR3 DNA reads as TGTGCCAGCAGGGATATCACTGAAGCTTTCTTT.

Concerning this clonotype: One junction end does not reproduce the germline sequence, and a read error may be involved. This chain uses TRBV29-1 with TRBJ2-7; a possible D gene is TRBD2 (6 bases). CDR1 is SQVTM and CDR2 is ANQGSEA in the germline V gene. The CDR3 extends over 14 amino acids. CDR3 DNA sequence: TGCGGCGTTGTCCAAGCGGGCGACTCCTACGAGCAGTACTTC. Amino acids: CGVVQAGDSYEQYF.

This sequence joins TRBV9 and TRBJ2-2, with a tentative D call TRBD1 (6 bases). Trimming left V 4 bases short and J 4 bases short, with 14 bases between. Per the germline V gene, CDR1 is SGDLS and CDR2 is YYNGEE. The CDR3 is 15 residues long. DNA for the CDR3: TGTGCCAGCAGCTTAGAGGGACACATCACCGGGGAGCTGTTTTTT. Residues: CASSLEGHITGELFF. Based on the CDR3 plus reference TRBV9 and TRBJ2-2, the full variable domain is DSGVTQTPKHLITATGQRVTLRCSPRSGDLSVYWYQQSLDQGLQFLIQYYNGEERAKGNILERFSAQQFPDLHSELNLSSLELGDSALYFCASSLEGHITGELFFGEGSRLTVL.

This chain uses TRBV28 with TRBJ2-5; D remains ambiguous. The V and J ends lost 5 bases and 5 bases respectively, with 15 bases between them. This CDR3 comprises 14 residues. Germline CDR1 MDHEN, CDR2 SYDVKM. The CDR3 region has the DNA TGTGCCAGCAGTGTATCGGGCCGGGTGGAGACCCAGTACTTC. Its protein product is CASSVSGRVETQYF.

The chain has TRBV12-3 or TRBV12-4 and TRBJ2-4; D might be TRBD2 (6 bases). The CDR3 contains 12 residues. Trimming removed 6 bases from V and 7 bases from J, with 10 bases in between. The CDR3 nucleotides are TGTGCCAGCAGCCCCCTAGCGAACATTCAGTACTTC. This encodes CASSPLANIQYF.

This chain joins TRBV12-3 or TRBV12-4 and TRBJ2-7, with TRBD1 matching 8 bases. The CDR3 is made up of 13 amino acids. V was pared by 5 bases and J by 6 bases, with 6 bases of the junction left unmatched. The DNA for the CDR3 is TGTGCCAGCAGTAGGGACAGGCGTCGCGAGCAGTACTTC. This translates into CASSRDRRREQYF.

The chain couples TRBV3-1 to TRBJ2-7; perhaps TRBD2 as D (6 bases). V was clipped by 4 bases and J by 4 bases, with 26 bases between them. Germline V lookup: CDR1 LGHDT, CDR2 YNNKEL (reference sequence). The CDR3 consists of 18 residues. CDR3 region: CASSPSVDPRELGYEQYF. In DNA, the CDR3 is TGTGCCAGCAGCCCCAGTGTTGATCCACGGGAGTTGGGGTACGAGCAGTACTTC.

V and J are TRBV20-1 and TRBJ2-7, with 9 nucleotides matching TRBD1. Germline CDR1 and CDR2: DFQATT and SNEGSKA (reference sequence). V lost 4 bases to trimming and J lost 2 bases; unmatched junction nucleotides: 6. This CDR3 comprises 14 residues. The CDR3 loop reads CSAMGQGQTYEQYF. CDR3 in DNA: TGCAGTGCTATGGGACAGGGACAAACCTACGAGCAGTACTTC.

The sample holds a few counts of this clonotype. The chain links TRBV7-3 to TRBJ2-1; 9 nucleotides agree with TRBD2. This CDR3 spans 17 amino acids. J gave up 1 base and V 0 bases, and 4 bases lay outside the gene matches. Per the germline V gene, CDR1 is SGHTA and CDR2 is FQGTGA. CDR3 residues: CASSLTFSGSSYNEQFF. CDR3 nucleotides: TGTGCCAGCAGCTTAACGTTTAGCGGGAGTTCCTACAATGAGCAGTTCTTC.

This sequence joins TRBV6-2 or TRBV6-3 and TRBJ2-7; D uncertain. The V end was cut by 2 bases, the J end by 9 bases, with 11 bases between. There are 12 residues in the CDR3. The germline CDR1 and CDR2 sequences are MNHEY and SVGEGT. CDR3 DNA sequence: TGTGCCAGCAGTTACGAGTCGCTCGGGCAGTACTTC. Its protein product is CASSYESLGQYF.

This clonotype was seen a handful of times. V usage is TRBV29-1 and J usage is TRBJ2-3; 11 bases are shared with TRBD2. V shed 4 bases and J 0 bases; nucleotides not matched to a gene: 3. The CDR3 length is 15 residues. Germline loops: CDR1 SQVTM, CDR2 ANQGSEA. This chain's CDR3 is CSVVVAGGSTDTQYF. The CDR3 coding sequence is TGCAGCGTTGTTGTAGCGGGAGGGAGCACAGATACGCAGTATTTT.

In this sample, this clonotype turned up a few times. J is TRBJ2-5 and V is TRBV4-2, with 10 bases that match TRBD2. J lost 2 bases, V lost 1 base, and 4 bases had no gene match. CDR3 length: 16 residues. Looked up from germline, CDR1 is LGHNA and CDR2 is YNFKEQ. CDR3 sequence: CASSQGTSGPQETQYF. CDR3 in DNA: TGTGCCAGCAGCCAAGGGACTAGCGGACCTCAAGAGACCCAGTACTTC.

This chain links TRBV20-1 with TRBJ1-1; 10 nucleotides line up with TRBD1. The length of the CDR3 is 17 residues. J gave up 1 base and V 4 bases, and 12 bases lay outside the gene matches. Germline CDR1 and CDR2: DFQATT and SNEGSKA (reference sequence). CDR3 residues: CSATRTGTGATNTEAFF. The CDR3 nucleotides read TGCAGTGCTACGCGGACCGGGACAGGGGCGACGAACACTGAAGCTTTCTTT.

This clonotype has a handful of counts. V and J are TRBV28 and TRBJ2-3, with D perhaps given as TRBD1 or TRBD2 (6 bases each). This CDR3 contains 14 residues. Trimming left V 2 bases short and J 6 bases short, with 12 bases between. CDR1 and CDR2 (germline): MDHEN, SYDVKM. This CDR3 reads CASSLRGRPDTQYF. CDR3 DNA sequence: TGTGCCAGCAGTTTACGGGGGCGCCCCGATACGCAGTATTTT.

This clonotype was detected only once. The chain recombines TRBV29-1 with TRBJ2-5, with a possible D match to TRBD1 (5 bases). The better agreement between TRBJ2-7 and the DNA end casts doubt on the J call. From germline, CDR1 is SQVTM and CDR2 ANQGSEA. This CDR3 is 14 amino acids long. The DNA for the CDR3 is TGCAGCGTCAAGATGGGGCAGAGCACGTACGAGCAGTACTTC. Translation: CSVKMGQSTYEQYF.